One TCR beta chain is described in this entry. The data are from a study of OX40 agonist ivuxolimab in advanced cancers. TCRdb's copy holds only in-frame clones and misses some; the assay was immunoSEQ multiplex PCR. The table has 45,000 or so clones, approximately 91% seen once. The CDR3 contains 17 residues. Trimming cost V 0 bases and J 3 bases, with 16 bases left between them. CDR1 is SGHAT, CDR2 FQNNGV, per germline. This chain joins TRBV11-2 and TRBJ2-3; D tentatively fits TRBD1 or TRBD2 (5 bases each). The sequence came from an adult with an advanced solid tumor such as melanoma, head and neck, liver or kidney cancer. Specimen: CD4+ or CD8+ T cells sorted from blood, collected in a trial of the OX40 agonist ivuxolimab. CDR3 loop: CASSLDGYGAMTDTQYF. The CDR3, as DNA: TGTGCCAGCAGCTTAGATGGGTACGGGGCAATGACAGATACGCAGTATTTT.